The 29 T cell receptor beta chains below were found in one sample sequenced in a study of blood T cell repertoires in COVID-19. Using immunoSEQ multiplex PCR, the repertoire was profiled, and TCRdb retains in-frame clones only, with some absent. The repertoire holds hundreds of thousands of clones, with 85% to 90% as singletons. Sequenced material: PBMCs or T cells enriched from blood (not recorded which). The receptor set was obtained from a man between 25 and 39 years old who had recovered from COVID-19.

The V and J genes are TRBV12-3 or TRBV12-4 and TRBJ1-1; maybe TRBD1 (5 bases). V was trimmed by 6 bases and J by 10 bases, leaving 18 bases between them. The CDR3 is 13 amino acids. This CDR3 is CASSLGLYDRAFF. CDR3 in DNA: TGTGCCAGCAGCCTGGGGCTATATGACCGAGCTTTCTTT.

The chain joins TRBV10-3 to TRBJ2-3, with D maybe TRBD2 (6 bases). Per germline, CDR1 ENHRY and CDR2 SYGVKD. This CDR3 comprises 16 residues. The V gene lost 0 bases and the J gene lost 0 bases, with 10 bases spanning the gap. The CDR3 DNA is TGTGCCATCAGTGAGTCTTGGGGGGTGAGCACAGATACGCAGTATTTT. Translation gives CAISESWGVSTDTQYF.

The J gene is TRBJ2-1, the V gene TRBV7-9; a possible D gene is TRBD1 (5 bases). This CDR3 spans 13 amino acids. Trimming removed 5 bases from V and 6 bases from J, with 11 bases in between. In germline, CDR1 is SEHNR, CDR2 FQNEAQ (reference sequence). CDR3 nucleotides: TGTGCCAGCAGCCCACAGGACCGCAATGAGCAGTTCTTC. It codes for CASSPQDRNEQFF.

The CDR3 region is CASSRPQTTTNAGQYF. CDR3 nucleotide sequence: TGTGCCAGCAGCCGCCCACAGACGACAACCAACGCCGGGCAGTACTTC. The chain uses TRBV2 and TRBJ2-7; D is ambiguous. Germline V gene sequence: CDR1 SNHLY, CDR2 FYNNEI. The CDR3 runs to 16 residues. V lost 6 bases, J lost 9 bases, and 27 bases lay in between.

This chain joins TRBV3-1 (or the pseudogene TRBV3-2) and TRBJ1-1, with 8 bases that match TRBD1. V lost 4 bases, J lost 1 base, and 5 bases stayed unmatched. CDR3 length: 15 amino acids. Germline V lookup: CDR1 LGHDT, CDR2 YNNKEL (reference sequence). CDR3: CASSLRTGTNTEAFF. In nucleotides, the CDR3 is TGTGCCAGCAGCCTCCGGACAGGGACGAACACTGAAGCTTTCTTT.

This chain connects TRBV18 to TRBJ2-1; 13 positions match TRBD2. The CDR3 is 19 amino acids. The V segment lost 3 bases and the J segment 0 bases; nucleotides outside the gene matches: 8. Germline V gives CDR1 KGHSH, CDR2 LQKENI. This chain's CDR3 is CASSPRGTSGTRSYNEQFF. Here the CDR3 DNA reads TGTGCCAGCTCACCCCGAGGGACTAGCGGGACCCGCTCCTACAATGAGCAGTTCTTC.

The chain uses TRBV7-9 and TRBJ2-7; tentatively, D is TRBD2 (6 bases). CDR1 and CDR2 (germline): SEHNR, FQNEAQ (reference sequence). This CDR3 region has 13 residues. The V gene lost 4 bases and the J gene lost 4 bases, with 11 bases spanning the gap. The chain's CDR3 is CASSSGTRYEQYF. CDR3 DNA sequence: TGTGCCAGCAGCTCCGGGACTCGGTACGAGCAGTACTTC.

There are a few counts of this clone. The chain joins TRBV6-4 to TRBJ1-4, with D hard to call. Trimming removed 5 bases at V and 0 bases at J, with 13 bases between. Germline V gives CDR1 MRHNA, CDR2 SNTAGT. CDR3 length equals 16 residues. The CDR3 sequence is CASSLILASTNEKLFF. The CDR3 DNA is TGTGCCAGCAGTCTTATACTAGCTTCAACTAATGAAAAACTGTTTTTT.

This clone was seen once. The chain employs TRBV9 and TRBJ1-6, with unresolved D. V was trimmed by 0 bases and J by 6 bases, leaving 13 bases between them. The CDR3 runs 16 residues. Germline V gives CDR1 SGDLS, CDR2 YYNGEE. The CDR3 spells CASSVGGGWGNSPLHF. The CDR3 DNA reads TGTGCCAGCAGCGTAGGGGGAGGGTGGGGTAATTCACCCCTCCACTTT. The whole variable domain, remainder taken from reference TRBV9 and TRBJ1-6, is DSGVTQTPKHLITATGQRVTLRCSPRSGDLSVYWYQQSLDQGLQFLIQYYNGEERAKGNILERFSAQQFPDLHSELNLSSLELGDSALYFCASSVGGGWGNSPLHFGNGTRLTVT.

The chain recombines TRBV18 with TRBJ2-1; D possibly corresponds to TRBD1 (5 bases). The CDR3 contains 12 residues. V lost 3 bases and J 15 bases, leaving 15 bases between the germline ends. CDR1 and CDR2 (germline): KGHSH, LQKENI. The CDR3 nucleotides are TGTGCCAGCTCACCCGCCCAAGCAGGGCGGTTCTTC. Residues: CASSPAQAGRFF.

The V gene is TRBV19, the J gene TRBJ2-5; 8 bases line up with TRBD1. Germline lookup yields CDR1 LNHDA and CDR2 SQIVND (reference sequence). This CDR3 contains 15 residues. V gave up 5 bases and J gave up 5 bases; unmatched junction bases: 10. DNA for the CDR3: TGTGCCAGTAGTCTCCGGACAGGGATCTTGGAGACCCAGTACTTC. Translating it yields CASSLRTGILETQYF.

A single count supports this clone. The genes are TRBV5-4 and TRBJ2-1; D may be TRBD2 (5 bases). Trimming cost V 4 bases and J 9 bases, with 14 bases left between them. The CDR3 extends over 13 amino acids. CDR1 is SGHNT, CDR2 YYREEE, per germline (reference sequence). Here the CDR3 DNA reads TGTGCCAGCAGCATCTACGGAGGAGGTGAGCAGTTCTTC. It yields the protein CASSIYGGGEQFF.

The V gene is TRBV4-1, the J gene TRBJ2-4; no clear D gene. Looked up from germline, CDR1 is MGHRA and CDR2 is YSYEKL. Between the trimmed V and J ends, which lost 1 base and 7 bases, there was a span of 20 bases. The CDR3 has 17 amino acids. CDR3 protein: CASSQGAPQSVSNIQYF. In DNA, the CDR3 is TGCGCCAGCAGCCAAGGTGCCCCCCAGAGCGTGTCCAACATTCAGTACTTC.

This clone was observed a single time. The genes are TRBV10-2 and TRBJ2-1; maybe TRBD2 (6 bases). Trimming took 6 bases from V and 4 from J, leaving 10 bases between them. This CDR3 contains 13 residues. The germline V gene encodes CDR1 WSHSY and CDR2 SAAADI. CDR3 coding DNA: TGCGCCAGCAGGGAGGGAGTTTACAATGAGCAGTTCTTC. As protein: CASREGVYNEQFF.

The chain links TRBV27 to TRBJ2-1; TRBD1 agrees at 9 bases. The ends lost 3 bases at V and 4 bases at J; junction bases unmatched: 4. The CDR3 has 15 amino acids. CDR1 and CDR2 (germline): MNHEY, SMNVEV (reference sequence). CDR3 coding DNA: TGTGCCAGCAGTTTTACGGACAGGGGATACAATGAGCAGTTCTTC. Amino acid sequence: CASSFTDRGYNEQFF.

This chain joins TRBV18 and TRBJ1-2; D remains unclear. Trimming shortened V by 3 bases and J by 2 bases, and 7 bases separated the two germline ends. This CDR3 region has 13 residues. CDR1 is KGHSH and CDR2 is LQKENI in the germline V gene. CDR3 nucleotides: TGTGCCAGCTCACCGTTAGAGAACTATGGCTACACCTTC. It translates to CASSPLENYGYTF.

The V gene is TRBV13, the J gene TRBJ1-2, with 7 bases matching TRBD1. Germline loops: CDR1 PRHDT, CDR2 FYEKMQ (reference sequence). The CDR3 extends over 13 amino acids. V dropped 6 bases and J dropped 4; count of bases not matched to a gene: 5. The CDR3, as DNA: TGTGCCAGCAGTGAGGGGGCGCGCTATGGCTACACCTTC. It codes for CASSEGARYGYTF.

The CDR3, as DNA: TGTGCCATCAGTGTCCCGGGACAAGATGGCTACACCTTC. Its translation is CAISVPGQDGYTF. The chain employs TRBV10-3 and TRBJ1-2; perhaps TRBD1 as D (6 bases). V gave up 4 bases and J gave up 6 bases, with 12 bases separating them. The germline V gene has CDR1 ENHRY and CDR2 SYGVKD. This CDR3 has 13 residues.

The V call is TRBV7-8, the J call TRBJ1-1; the D is unclear. CDR3 length: 14 residues. Germline V CDR1 and CDR2: SGHVS, FQNEAQ. Trimming took 1 base from V and 1 from J, leaving 7 bases between them. Written as DNA, the CDR3 is TGTGCCAGCAGCTTAGGGCATGCGAACACTGAAGCTTTCTTT. It translates to CASSLGHANTEAFF.

The chain joins TRBV10-2 to TRBJ2-2, with no clear D. V gave up 3 bases and J gave up 4 bases, with 15 bases separating them. Germline V lookup: CDR1 WSHSY, CDR2 SAAADI. The CDR3 has 16 residues. DNA for the CDR3: TGCGCCAGCAGTGATTGGCTAGAACTGTCCACCGGGGAGCTGTTTTTT. Its protein is CASSDWLELSTGELFF.

The rearrangement links TRBV11-2 to TRBJ1-1, with D perhaps matching TRBD1 (5 bases). The CDR3 is 13 amino acids. Trimming removed 5 bases at V and 4 bases at J, with 11 bases between. Germline loops: CDR1 SGHAT, CDR2 FQNNGV. DNA for the CDR3: TGTGCCAGCAGCCTCACAGGTCCCACTGAAGCTTTCTTT. Amino acids: CASSLTGPTEAFF.

The V call is TRBV29-1, the J call TRBJ1-1, with D tentatively TRBD1 (5 bases). CDR3 length: 12 amino acids. Germline CDR1 reads SQVTM; CDR2 reads ANQGSEA. The ends were cut back, 4 bases at V and 5 bases at J, with 11 bases in the middle. The CDR3 sequence: CSVASGYTEAFF. CDR3 DNA sequence: TGCAGCGTTGCCTCAGGGTATACTGAAGCTTTCTTT. Variable domain in full (rest from reference TRBV29-1 and TRBJ1-1): SAVISQKPSRDICQRGTSLTIQCQVDSQVTMMFWYRQQPGQSLTLIATANQGSEATYESGFVIDKFPISRPNLTFSTLTVSNMSPEDSSIYLCSVASGYTEAFFGQGTRLTVV.

V gene TRBV19 combines with J gene TRBJ2-7, with D hard to call. The CDR3 is 12 amino acids. V was shortened by 7 bases and J by 0 bases, with 7 bases between the two germline ends. Germline-derived CDR1 and CDR2 are LNHDA and SQIVND (reference sequence). The CDR3 is CASNDNSYEQYF. CDR3 in DNA: TGTGCCAGTAACGACAACTCCTACGAGCAGTACTTC.

The gene calls are TRBV5-4 and TRBJ1-2; a possible D gene is TRBD1 (6 bases). Germline CDR1 reads SGHNT; CDR2 reads YYREEE (reference sequence). The CDR3 totals 16 residues. Trimming cost V 2 bases and J 8 bases, with 22 bases left between them. The CDR3 region has the DNA TGTGCCAGCAGCTTTGGTACTCCGGACAGTATCTACGGCTACACCTTC. Translated, it gives CASSFGTPDSIYGYTF.

The J gene is TRBJ2-5, the V gene TRBV3-1 (or the pseudogene TRBV3-2), with TRBD2 identical over 10 bases. The CDR3 contains 14 residues. The germline CDR1 and CDR2 sequences are LGHDT and YNNKEL (reference sequence). The V gene end was trimmed by 7 bases and the J gene end by 5 bases; junction bases not matched to a gene: 7. The CDR3 is CASTTSGTVETQYF. The CDR3 nucleotides read TGTGCCAGCACCACTAGCGGGACGGTTGAGACCCAGTACTTC.

This clone was found once. The rearrangement links TRBV6-5 to TRBJ2-2; tentative D call: TRBD2 (6 bases). Trimming stripped 10 bases from V and 5 bases from J, with 20 bases between. Per the germline V gene, CDR1 is MNHEY and CDR2 is SVGAGI. This CDR3 contains 15 residues. The DNA for the CDR3 is TGTGCCACCCAACCTGGAGGGGCGGGGACCGGGGAGCTGTTTTTT. It translates to CATQPGGAGTGELFF.

Concerning this clone itself: The identical CDR3 is also encoded by other nucleotide sequences in the sample. The V and J genes are TRBV7-9 and TRBJ2-7; 10 positions agree with TRBD2. With V trimmed by 6 bases and J by 0 bases, 2 bases remained unmatched. The CDR3 is made up of 14 amino acids. CDR1 and CDR2 from the germline V gene are SEHNR and FQNEAQ (reference sequence). The CDR3 spells CASSSSGSSYEQYF. The DNA for the CDR3 is TGTGCCAGCAGTTCTAGCGGGAGCTCCTACGAGCAGTACTTC.

This clone occurred once. The rearrangement joins TRBV6-5 to TRBJ2-6; D remains ambiguous. CDR3 length: 15 amino acids. Trimming removed 0 bases from V and 0 bases from J, with 3 bases in between. Germline V lookup: CDR1 MNHEY, CDR2 SVGAGI. CDR3 sequence (DNA): TGTGCCAGCAGTTACTCCAACTCTGGGGCCAACGTCCTGACTTTC. Translation: CASSYSNSGANVLTF.

The CDR3 DNA follows: TGTGCCAGCAGCCCCCGGGGGAAGGAGACAGATACGCAGTATTTT. It yields the protein CASSPRGKETDTQYF. The chain links TRBV28 to TRBJ2-3, with TRBD2 as a possible D gene (6 bases). Germline CDR1 reads MDHEN; CDR2 reads SYDVKM. This CDR3 comprises 15 residues. Trimming left V 6 bases short and J 3 bases short, with 16 bases between.